This passage covers 2 T cell receptor beta chains from one sample sequenced in a study of OX40 agonist ivuxolimab in advanced cancers. TCRdb's copy holds only in-frame clones and misses some; the assay was immunoSEQ multiplex PCR. The sample holds some 100,000 clones, less than 95% seen once. Sequenced here: CD4+ or CD8+ T cells sorted from blood, sampled in a trial of the OX40 agonist ivuxolimab. The source of these receptors is an adult with an advanced solid tumor such as melanoma, head and neck, liver or kidney cancer.

The CDR3 DNA reads as TGCGCCAGCAGCCAAGTTAATCCTACGAACACCGGGGAGCTGTTTTTT. This translates into CASSQVNPTNTGELFF. The chain is built from TRBV4-3 and TRBJ2-2; D is uncertain. CDR1 is LGHNA, CDR2 YSLEER, per germline. The CDR3 has 16 residues. Trimming shortened V by 1 base and J by 0 bases, and 9 bases separated the two germline ends.

The chain recombines TRBV19 with TRBJ1-1; D ambiguous. The CDR3 is 14 amino acids. V lost 5 bases, J lost 0 bases, and 10 bases lay in between. Looked up from germline, CDR1 is LNHDA and CDR2 is SQIVND (reference sequence). The CDR3 region has the DNA TGTGCCAGTAGTCCCCGACCAATGAACACTGAAGCTTTCTTT. This encodes CASSPRPMNTEAFF.